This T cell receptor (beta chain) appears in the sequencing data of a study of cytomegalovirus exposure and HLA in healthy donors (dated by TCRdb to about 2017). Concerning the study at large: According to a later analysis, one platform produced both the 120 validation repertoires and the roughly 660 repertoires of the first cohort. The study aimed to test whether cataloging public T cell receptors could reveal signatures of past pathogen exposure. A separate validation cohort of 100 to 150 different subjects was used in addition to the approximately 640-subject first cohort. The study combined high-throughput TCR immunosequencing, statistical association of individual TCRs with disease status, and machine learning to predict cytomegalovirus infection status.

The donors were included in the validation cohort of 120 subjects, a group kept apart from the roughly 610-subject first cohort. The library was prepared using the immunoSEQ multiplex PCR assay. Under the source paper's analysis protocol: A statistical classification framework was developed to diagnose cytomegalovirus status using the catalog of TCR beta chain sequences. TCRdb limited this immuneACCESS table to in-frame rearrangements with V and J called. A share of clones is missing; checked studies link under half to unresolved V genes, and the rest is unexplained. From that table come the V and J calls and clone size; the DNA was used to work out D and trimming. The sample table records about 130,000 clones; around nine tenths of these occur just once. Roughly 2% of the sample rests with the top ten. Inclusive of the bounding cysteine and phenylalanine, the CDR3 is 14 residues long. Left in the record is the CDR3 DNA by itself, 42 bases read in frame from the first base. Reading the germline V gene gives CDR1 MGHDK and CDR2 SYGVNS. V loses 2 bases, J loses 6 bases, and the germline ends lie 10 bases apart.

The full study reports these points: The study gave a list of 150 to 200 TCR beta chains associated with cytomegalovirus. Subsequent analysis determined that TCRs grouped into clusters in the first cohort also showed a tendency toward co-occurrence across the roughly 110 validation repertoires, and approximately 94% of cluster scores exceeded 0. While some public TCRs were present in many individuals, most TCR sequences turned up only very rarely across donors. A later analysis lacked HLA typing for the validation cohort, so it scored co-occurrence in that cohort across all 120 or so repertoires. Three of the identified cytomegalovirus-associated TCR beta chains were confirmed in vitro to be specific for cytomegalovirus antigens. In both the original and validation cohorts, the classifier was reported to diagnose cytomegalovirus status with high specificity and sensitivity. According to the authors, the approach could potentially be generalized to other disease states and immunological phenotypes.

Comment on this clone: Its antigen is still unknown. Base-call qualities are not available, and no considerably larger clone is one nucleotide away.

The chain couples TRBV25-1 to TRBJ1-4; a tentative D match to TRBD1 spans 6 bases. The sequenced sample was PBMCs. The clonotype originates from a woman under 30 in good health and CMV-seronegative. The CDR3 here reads CASSEKGGDEKLFF. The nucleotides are TGTGCCAGCAGTGAAAAAGGGGGGGATGAAAAACTGTTTTTT. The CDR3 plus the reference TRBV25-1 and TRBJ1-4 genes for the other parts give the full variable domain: EADIYQTPRYLVIGTGKKITLECSQTMGHDKMYWYQQDPGMELHLIHYSYGVNSTEKGDLSSESTVSRIRTEHFPLTLESARPSHTSQYLCASSEKGGDEKLFFGSGTQLSVL.